Given below is one T cell receptor (beta chain) in context. This clonotype has a count of ten or more. Its antigen is not yet known. No base quality information exists; no much larger clone differs at one position. This record comes from a study of early T cells in non-severe SARS-CoV-2 infection (dated by TCRdb to the early 2020s). Study-wide context: Bulk RNA from unsorted whole blood was used for TCR sequencing, so alpha and beta chains could not be paired.

The V and J ends are trimmed by 3 bases and 4 bases, leaving 11 bases between them. The germline V gene gives CDR1 as SNHLY and CDR2 as FYNNEI. Inclusive of the bounding cysteine and phenylalanine, the CDR3 is 14 residues long. Only the CDR3 DNA is retained, 42 bases long and in frame from the first base. Summary of the overall study and its limitations: VDJdb matching was skewed toward anti-spike CD8 responses and likely underestimated virus-specific expansions, missing private and CD4 specificities.

This was a case-control study nested in a cohort of healthcare workers in London, UK, who had nasopharyngeal swab PCR tests and blood samples taken every week. Healthcare workers were recruited during the week of the UK lockdown, between 23 and 31 March 2020, and followed weekly for up to roughly 16 weeks. The protocol used for the library was 5' RACE. Instrument used: NextSeq 500. Unique molecular identifiers were attached to individual cDNA molecules in the TCR library protocol so that sequencing error and PCR bias could be corrected. Both TCR alpha and beta chains were sequenced, and tight co-correlation was observed between alpha and beta sequence abundances in each sample. As for the authors' bioinformatics: Decombinator V4 was used to annotate TCR sequences for V gene, J gene and CDR3. Expanded TCRs were defined as changing significantly between any two time points under a Poisson model with p below 0.0001. TCR abundances were normalised to the total number of TCRs sequenced per sample and expressed as counts per million. MAIT TCRs were defined by TRAV1-2 paired with TRAJ12, TRAJ20 or TRAJ33, and iNKT TCRs by TRAV10 paired with TRAJ18. VDJdb, accessed on 1 November 2021, was searched for TCRs annotated for CMV, EBV and SARS-CoV-2, and TCRs annotated for more than one antigen were excluded. TCRdb handled the public reads itself, with Q25 trimming in fastp and clone calling in MiXCR, and kept productive beta chains. Every CDR3 protein is listed once, alongside the most common genes and DNA of its rows. For this entry, the V and J calls and clone size follow TCRdb and not the study's own pipeline. The sample table shows some 70,000 distinct CDR3 sequences, and 8.5% to 10% are seen once. The ten biggest clones cover roughly 6% of the sample.

This receptor was identified in an adult who was a healthcare worker with PCR-confirmed SARS-CoV-2 infection or an uninfected control (not recorded which). The rearrangement combines TRBV2 with TRBJ2-3; the D element might be TRBD1 or TRBD2, as each aligns at 5 bases. The sample was whole blood. The CDR3 in this case is CASSEGDWSDTQYF. The DNA is TGTGCCAGCAGTGAGGGGGATTGGTCAGATACGCAGTATTTT.